This T cell receptor beta chain was recorded in a study of blood T cells in healthy people across ages. The study's findings and limits: No one knew whether donors had CMV, which possibly confounded expanded clonotype changes. TCR beta diversity tracked closely with naive T cell percentage. Estimates of diversity drawn from one million T cells were considered underestimates.

As for this clonotype: Its matching antigen is unknown.

Germline CDR1 LGHDT, CDR2 YNNKEL (reference sequence). The CDR3 totals 13 residues. V lost 4 bases to trimming and J lost 1 base, with 7 bases between them. A second PCR of about 6 to 12 cycles used a sample-barcoded 5' primer and a J-beta primer mix. TCRdb re-analysed the 5' RACE reads in MiXCR, keeping a single row per CDR3 protein. The profile shows 1,500,000 or so distinct CDR3 sequences, approximately 39% of them singletons. The sample taken for sequencing was blood. The receptor comes from a woman aged 18-29 years in good health. V gene TRBV3-1 combines with J gene TRBJ1-1, with unresolved D. The CDR3 reads CASSPQSNTEAFF. The CDR3 DNA reads as TGTGCCAGCAGCCCACAGTCGAACACTGAAGCTTTCTTT.